This record covers a single T cell receptor (beta chain). The antigen it binds to is not known. No base quality information exists; no much larger clone differs at one position. The sample is drawn from a study of control samples from healthy donors and cancer patients (TCRdb year 2020). The receptor library was made with the immunoSEQ multiplex PCR assay. The immuneACCESS repertoire file appears here via TCRdb, limited to in-frame rearrangements. These files lack a portion of the clones; in checked studies, under half of the deficit traces to unresolved V genes, and the cause of the others is not known. Present in this sample are over 100,000 clones, about 88% of which were seen just once. 3% to 3.5% of the sample belongs to the ten largest clones. Material for sequencing was blood. The source is a man in his fifties in good health.

The sequenced DNA is TGTGCCAGCAGCTTTTCTCGACAGGGTGACACCGGGGAGCTGTTTTTT. It codes for CASSFSRQGDTGELFF. The rearranged chain carries TRBV5-6 and TRBJ2-2, and TRBD1 aligns with 7 junction nucleotides. Counted from cysteine to phenylalanine, this CDR3 has 16 amino acids. CDR3 DNA is the only sequence kept; it has 48 bases, read in frame from the first base. As encoded in the germline V gene, CDR1 is SGHDT while CDR2 is YYEEEE. V trim: 2 bases; J trim: 3 bases; unmatched bases: 7.